These 2 T cell receptor beta chains were all obtained from the same sample, sequenced in a study of human thymus T cells. Thymus tissue for the work was resected from patients undergoing corrective heart surgery. Sequencing used immunoSEQ multiplex PCR; TCRdb keeps in-frame clones, though not all of them. This repertoire shows tens of thousands of clones, over 85% found once; its top ten account for about 0.03%. Sequencing used thymus tissue. The source is a girl younger than two with a congenital heart defect but otherwise immunologically healthy.

The rearrangement uses TRBV5-4 and TRBJ2-1, with TRBD2 identical over 7 bases. CDR1 is SGHNT and CDR2 is YYREEE in the germline V gene (reference sequence). V shed 0 bases and J 7 bases; nucleotides not matched to a gene: 7. This CDR3 contains 15 residues. The CDR3 loop is CASSLDQREGNEQFF. CDR3 coding DNA: TGTGCCAGCAGCTTGGACCAGCGGGAAGGGAATGAGCAGTTCTTC.

The chain couples TRBV15 to TRBJ1-4; D uncertain. Germline V gene data show CDR1 as LNHNV and CDR2 as YYDKDF (reference sequence). CDR3 length: 12 residues. Trimming cost V 4 bases and J 10 bases, with 10 bases left between them. The CDR3 DNA reads TGTGCCACCAGCATAAACGGAGGAAAACTGTTTTTT. This encodes CATSINGGKLFF.